This TCR beta chain was sequenced in a study of technical replicates of blood from four donors. The data were produced by immunoSEQ multiplex PCR, yet TCRdb's version contains in-frame clones alone and is incomplete. Of 65,000 to 90,000 clones listed, roughly 94% were seen once; the top ten hold around 0.3%. The sample was T cells isolated from PBMCs. The clonotype originates from a human donor in good health.

The CDR3 region is CASSYSDRGKEKLFF. CDR3 coding DNA: TGTGCCAGCAGTTACTCGGACAGGGGGAAAGAAAAACTGTTTTTT. The rearrangement joins TRBV6-5 to TRBJ1-4, with 10 bases matching TRBD1. Germline CDR1 reads MNHEY; CDR2 reads SVGAGI. Trimming cost V 0 bases and J 8 bases; bases outside gene matches: 3. This CDR3 has 15 residues.